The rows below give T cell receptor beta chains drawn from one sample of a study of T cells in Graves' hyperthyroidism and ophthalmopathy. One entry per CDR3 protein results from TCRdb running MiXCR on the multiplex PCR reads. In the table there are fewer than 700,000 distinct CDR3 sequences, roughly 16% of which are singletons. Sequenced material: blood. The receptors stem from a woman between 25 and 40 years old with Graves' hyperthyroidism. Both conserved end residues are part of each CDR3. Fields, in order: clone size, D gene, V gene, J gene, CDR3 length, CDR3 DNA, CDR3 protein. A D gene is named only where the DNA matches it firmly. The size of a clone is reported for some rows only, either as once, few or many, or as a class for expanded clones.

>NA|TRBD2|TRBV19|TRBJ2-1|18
TGTGCCAGTAGTACTCGACTAGCGGGAGGCCCGGCCTACAATGAGCAGTTCTTC
CASSTRLAGGPAYNEQFF
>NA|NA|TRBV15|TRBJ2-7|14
TGTGCCACCAGCAGAGTAGAGGCTTTCTACGAGCAGTACTTC
CATSRVEAFYEQYF
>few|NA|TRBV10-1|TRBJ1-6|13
TGCGCCAGCAGTGAAGATTTACGGTCACCCCTCCACTTT
CASSEDLRSPLHF
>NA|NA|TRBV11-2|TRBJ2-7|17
TGTGCCAGCAGCCCACGGGTCCGACAAGGAAAAACCTACGAGCAGTACTTC
CASSPRVRQGKTYEQYF
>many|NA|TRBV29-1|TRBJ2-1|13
TGCAGCGTTGACGGCCAGGAACTCGATGAGCAGTTCTTC
CSVDGQELDEQFF
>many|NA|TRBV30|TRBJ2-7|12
TGTGCCTGGAGAGGATCGGTCTACGAGCAGTACTTC
CAWRGSVYEQYF
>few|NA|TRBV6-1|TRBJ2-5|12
TGTGCCAGCGCATTCGGAGTAGAGACCCAGTACTTC
CASAFGVETQYF
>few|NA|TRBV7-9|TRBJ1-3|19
TGTGCCAGCAGCTTAGGTCCGGGCTGGCAGGCCGCCTCTGGAAACACCATATATTTT
CASSLGPGWQAASGNTIYF
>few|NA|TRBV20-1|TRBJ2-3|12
TGCAGCGAGCCGGGACTTGGAGATACGCAGTATTTT
CSEPGLGDTQYF
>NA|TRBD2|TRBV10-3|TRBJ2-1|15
TGTGCCATCAGAGTAAGCGGGAGCTCCCACAATGAGCAGTTCTTC
CAIRVSGSSHNEQFF
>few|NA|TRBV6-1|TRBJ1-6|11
TGTGCCAGCAGTGAAGGTTCACCCCTCCACTTT
CASSEGSPLHF
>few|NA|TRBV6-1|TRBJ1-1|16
TGTGCCAGCAGTGAATCGGGTAGAGGGGGGAACACTGAAGCTTTCTTT
CASSESGRGGNTEAFF
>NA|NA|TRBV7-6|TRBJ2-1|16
TGTGCCAGCAGCCCGTTTAGGACCCAAGGACACAATGAGCAGTTCTTC
CASSPFRTQGHNEQFF
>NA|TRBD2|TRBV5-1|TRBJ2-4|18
TGCGCCAGCAGCTGGGGACTAGCGGGAGGCACCGCCAAAAACATTCAGTACTTC
CASSWGLAGGTAKNIQYF
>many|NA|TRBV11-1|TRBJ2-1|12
TGTGCCAGCAGCTTCCAATCGGATGAGCAGTTCTTC
CASSFQSDEQFF
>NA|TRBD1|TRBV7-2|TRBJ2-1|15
TGTGCCAGCAGCCTCAGGGGGCGCGTTGGGAGTGAGCAGTTCTTC
CASSLRGRVGSEQFF
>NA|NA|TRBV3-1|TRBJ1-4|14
TGTGCCGGCAGTCCCGGGACAAGAAATGAAAAACTGTTTTTT
CAGSPGTRNEKLFF
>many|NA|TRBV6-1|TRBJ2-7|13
TGTGCCAGCAGTGAGGCCAAGCCCTACGAGCAGTACTTC
CASSEAKPYEQYF
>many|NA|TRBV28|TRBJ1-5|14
TGTGCCAGCAGTTTTAAGGGGGAAGTCCAGCCCCAGCATTTT
CASSFKGEVQPQHF
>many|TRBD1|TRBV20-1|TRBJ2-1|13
TGCAGTGCTAGGGGACAGCTAAACAATGAGCAGTTCTTC
CSARGQLNNEQFF
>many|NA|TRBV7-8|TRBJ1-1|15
TGTGCCAGCAGCTCGCCGCAGGGCGTGGGCACTGAAGCTTTCTTT
CASSSPQGVGTEAFF
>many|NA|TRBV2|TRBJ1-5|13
TGTGCCAGCAGTAGGGGCGGAGGGGGGCCCCAGCATTTT
CASSRGGGGPQHF
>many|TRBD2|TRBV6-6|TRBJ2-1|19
TGTGCCAGCAGTTACGGGACTAGCGGGAGGTGGGGTTCCTACAATGAGCAGTTCTTC
CASSYGTSGRWGSYNEQFF
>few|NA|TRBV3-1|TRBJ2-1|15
TGTGCCAGCAGCCAAGGAGGCCTCTCCTACAATGAGCAGTTCTTC
CASSQGGLSYNEQFF
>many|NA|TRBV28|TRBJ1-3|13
TGTGCCAGCAGTTTAGAGCGGGGAAACACCATATATTTT
CASSLERGNTIYF
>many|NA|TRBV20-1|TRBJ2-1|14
TGCAGTGCTAGCGGGCTACGCAGGGTCAATGAGCAGTTCTTC
CSASGLRRVNEQFF
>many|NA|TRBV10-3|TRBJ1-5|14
TGTGCCATCAGTGATCAGGGCGGCAATCAGCCCCAGCATTTT
CAISDQGGNQPQHF
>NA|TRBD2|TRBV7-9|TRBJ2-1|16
TGTGCCAGCAGCTCCCTACTAGCGGGAGCCTACAATGAGCAGTTCTTC
CASSSLLAGAYNEQFF
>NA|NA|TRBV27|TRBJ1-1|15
TGTGCCAGCAGTAGTCTAGGGGGGCCGAACACTGAAGCTTTCTTT
CASSSLGGPNTEAFF
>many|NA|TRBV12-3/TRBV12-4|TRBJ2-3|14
TGTGCCAGCTTTATTGGTACGAGCACAGATACGCAGTATTTT
CASFIGTSTDTQYF
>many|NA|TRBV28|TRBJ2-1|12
TGTGCCAGCAGTTTACGGGGCTATGAGCAGTTCTTC
CASSLRGYEQFF
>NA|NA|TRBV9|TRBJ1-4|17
TGTGCCAGCAGCTTCGGGGATTTCGGGGCAACTAATGAAAAACTGTTTTTT
CASSFGDFGATNEKLFF
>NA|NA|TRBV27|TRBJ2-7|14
TGTGCCAGCAGTTCTTTCGGATTTAAGTACGAGCAGTACTTC
CASSSFGFKYEQYF
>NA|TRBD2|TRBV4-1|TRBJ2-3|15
TGCGCCAGCAGGCGGACTAGCCAAAACACAGATACGCAGTATTTT
CASRRTSQNTDTQYF
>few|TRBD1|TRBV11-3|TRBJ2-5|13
TGTGCCAGCAGCCGGACAGGGGAAGAGGCCCAGTACTTC
CASSRTGEEAQYF
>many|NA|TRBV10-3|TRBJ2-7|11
TGTGCCATCAGTGAGGGGTACGAGCAGTACTTC
CAISEGYEQYF
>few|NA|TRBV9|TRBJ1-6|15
TGTGCCAGCAGCGTGGAGGGGTCCTATAATTCACCCCTCCACTTT
CASSVEGSYNSPLHF
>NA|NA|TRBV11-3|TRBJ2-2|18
TGTGCCAGCAGCTTAGTTGGACTGTCAGGTTTCCTCACCGGGGAGCTGTTTTTT
CASSLVGLSGFLTGELFF
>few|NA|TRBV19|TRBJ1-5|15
TGTGCCAGTAGTTGGGCAGTCAATAGCAATCAGCCCCAGCATTTT
CASSWAVNSNQPQHF